The 8 T cell receptor beta chains below come from one sample, sequenced in a study of cytomegalovirus exposure and HLA in healthy donors. The PCR employed 60 Vbeta primers together with 13 Jbeta primers. The data were produced by immunoSEQ multiplex PCR, yet TCRdb's version contains in-frame clones alone and is incomplete. The sample shows about 160,000 clones, 75% to 85% of them seen only once. Sample: PBMCs. The receptors here all came from a young man in good health and CMV-seronegative.

This clone has only a few counts. The genes are TRBV7-8 and TRBJ2-7, with a tentative D call TRBD1 (6 bases). This CDR3 region has 13 residues. Trimming stripped 11 bases from V and 4 bases from J, with 18 bases between. Germline assignment: CDR1 SGHVS and CDR2 FQNEAQ. In DNA, the CDR3 is TGTGCCGGAAGCGCTGGACAGCTATACGAGCAGTACTTC. Protein product: CAGSAGQLYEQYF.

This chain connects TRBV10-2 to TRBJ2-1; TRBD2 might be the D (6 bases). CDR3 length: 12 amino acids. Germline V CDR1 and CDR2: WSHSY, SAAADI. V was cut by 8 bases and J by 15 bases, with 20 bases left in between. The CDR3 DNA reads TGCGCCAGCGAAGGAGGGGCTAGTGGGGCGTTCTTC. It yields the protein CASEGGASGAFF.

The J gene is TRBJ1-5, the V gene TRBV19, with a weak D call TRBD1 (5 bases). The V end was cut by 1 base, the J end by 2 bases, with 12 bases between. This CDR3 is built from 16 residues. Germline CDR1 reads LNHDA; CDR2 reads SQIVND (reference sequence). The CDR3 reads CASSIVAGQGNQPQHF. DNA of the CDR3: TGTGCCAGTAGTATAGTCGCAGGGCAGGGCAATCAGCCCCAGCATTTT.

The gene calls are TRBV29-1 and TRBJ1-1, with D maybe TRBD1 (5 bases). CDR1 is SQVTM, CDR2 ANQGSEA, per germline. This CDR3 comprises 13 residues. With 6 bases removed from V and 5 bases from J, the gap between germline ends came to 16 bases. The CDR3 nucleotides are TGCAGCGTCGCAGGGAGGTCTACGACTGAAGCTTTCTTT. This sequence encodes CSVAGRSTTEAFF.

V and J are TRBV2 and TRBJ1-2; TRBD1 is a possible D gene (6 bases). Germline CDR1 is SNHLY and CDR2 is FYNNEI. CDR3 length: 15 amino acids. The V and J ends lost 0 bases and 7 bases respectively, with 15 bases between them. CDR3 coding DNA: TGTGCCAGCAGTGAAGCCAGGGGCCCGTCAAGTGGCTACACCTTC. Its protein product is CASSEARGPSSGYTF.

The chain has TRBV18 and TRBJ1-3; a weak D match, TRBD1 (5 bases). This CDR3 has 16 amino acids. V was cut by 2 bases and J by 3 bases, with 14 bases left in between. Germline V gives CDR1 KGHSH, CDR2 LQKENI. CDR3 DNA: TGTGCCAGCTCACCAGGGGCTTTGAATGGTGGAAACACCATATATTTT. Its translation: CASSPGALNGGNTIYF.

The V and J genes are TRBV30 and TRBJ1-2, with 7 positions matching TRBD1. CDR1 is GTSNPN, CDR2 SVGIG, per germline (reference sequence). This CDR3 is built from 13 residues. V trimming: 0 bases; J trimming: 4 bases; junction bases outside the gene matches: 2. Here the CDR3 reads CAWSVGQVYGYTF. The DNA for the CDR3 is TGTGCCTGGAGTGTAGGACAGGTCTATGGCTACACCTTC.

The CDR3 loop reads CASSWGAGQQETQYF. DNA for the CDR3: TGTGCCAGCAGCTGGGGGGCGGGACAGCAGGAGACCCAGTACTTC. This chain connects TRBV5-4 to TRBJ2-5, with D possibly TRBD1 on 7 matching bases. CDR1 is SGHNT and CDR2 is YYREEE in the germline V gene (reference sequence). Between the trimmed V and J ends, which lost 3 bases and 5 bases, there was a span of 17 bases. This CDR3 is 15 amino acids long.